This T cell receptor beta chain was sequenced in a study of human T cells and chemical hapten exposure. TCRdb re-called the RACE reads through MiXCR, storing one row per CDR3 protein. The sample shows about 140,000 distinct CDR3 sequences, 10% to 15% of them seen only once. The time point: patch test 2, 6 weeks after DPC sensitization. Specified treatment: therapeutic diphenylcyclopropenone sensitization with weekly scalp DPC. Researchers extracted total RNA from unfractionated whole blood. V was pared by 2 bases and J by 2 bases, with 18 bases between. The CDR3 contains 17 residues. CDR1 is MNHEY, CDR2 SVGEGT, per germline.

The genes are TRBV6-2 or TRBV6-3 and TRBJ1-1; possible D gene TRBD1, 5 bases. The source of this sequence is a woman aged 50 to 60 with alopecia areata. Some clones in this sample may be carry-over from other donors' samples. The input for sequencing was whole blood, taken in connection with sensitization to the hapten diphenylcyclopropenone (DPC). The CDR3 reads CASSYRTSWGPNTEAFF. The CDR3 DNA follows: TGTGCCAGCAGTTACCGGACCTCCTGGGGCCCAAACACTGAAGCTTTCTTT.